Following are 24 T cell receptor beta chains from one sample sequenced in a study of T cell responses to AZD1222 COVID-19 vaccine. Clones were sequenced by immunoSEQ multiplex PCR, and TCRdb holds only the in-frame ones, with some missing. The sample contains about 170,000 clones, approximately 92% of which appear only once. The source was peripheral blood, collected on day 0 of AZD1222 vaccination. These receptors originate from an adult in good health.

The chain uses TRBV6-5 and TRBJ1-6; a weak D match, TRBD1 (5 bases). Trimming removed 4 bases from V and 6 bases from J, with 10 bases in between. The CDR3 contains 14 residues. Germline V gene data show CDR1 as MNHEY and CDR2 as SVGAGI. The CDR3 is CASSLQGFNSPLHF. DNA of the CDR3: TGTGCCAGCAGTTTGCAGGGTTTTAATTCACCCCTCCACTTT.

The CDR3 region has the DNA TGTGCCAGCAGTTATAATCGGGCCTCTTCAGGGGTTAATCAGCCCCAGCATTTT. Encoded protein: CASSYNRASSGVNQPQHF. The chain recombines TRBV6-2 or TRBV6-3 with TRBJ1-5; maybe TRBD1 (6 bases). Germline V gene lookup returns CDR1 MNHEY and CDR2 SVGEGT. The CDR3 totals 18 residues. Trimming took off 3 bases at V and 4 bases at J, with 22 bases between the two ends.

The chain combines TRBV3-1 (or the pseudogene TRBV3-2) with TRBJ2-1; D is unclear. The germline gives CDR1 LGHDT, CDR2 YNNKEL (reference sequence). The ends were cut back, 2 bases at V and 12 bases at J, with 23 bases in the middle. This CDR3 spans 16 amino acids. The CDR3 region has the DNA TGTGCCAGCAGCCAAAAAACTCGTAGTGTCGGGCACTGGCAGTTCTTC. Its translation is CASSQKTRSVGHWQFF.

This chain connects TRBV5-1 to TRBJ1-4, with a possible D match to TRBD1 (6 bases). Deletions cut 7 bases from V and 3 bases from J, with 16 bases between. The CDR3 totals 15 residues. Germline V gene sequence: CDR1 SGHRS, CDR2 YFSETQ. The CDR3 coding sequence is TGCGCCAGCGGCAGATCGGACAGAGCTAATGAAAAACTGTTTTTT. This codes for CASGRSDRANEKLFF.

The CDR3 DNA follows: TGTGCCAGCAGCTTAGAGGAAGGGCCCTACGAGCAGTACGTC. It codes for CASSLEEGPYEQYV. The chain is built from TRBV11-2 and TRBJ2-7; D unclear. From germline, CDR1 is SGHAT and CDR2 FQNNGV. The CDR3 totals 14 residues. V lost 0 bases and J lost 2, with 8 bases in between.

This clone was seen a single time. The chain employs TRBV10-3 and TRBJ2-7; TRBD2 matches 15 bases. The CDR3 spans 15 residues. The V gene end was trimmed by 6 bases and the J gene end by 4 bases; junction bases not matched to a gene: 4. The V gene's germline CDR1 is ENHRY and CDR2 SYGVKD. The CDR3 nucleotides are TGTGCCATCAGGGGACTAGCGGGGGGTCCTTACGAGCAGTACTTC. Amino acids: CAIRGLAGGPYEQYF.

J is TRBJ2-4 and V is TRBV4-2, with D unclear. V was shortened by 1 base and J by 8 bases, with 12 bases between the two germline ends. The CDR3 runs to 14 residues. Germline CDR1 LGHNA, CDR2 YNFKEQ. The DNA for the CDR3 is TGTGCCAGCAGCCAAGTGGTAGCCTGGGACATTCAGTACTTC. It encodes CASSQVVAWDIQYF.

V is TRBV5-1 and J is TRBJ2-5, with D maybe TRBD2 (6 bases). Trimming left V 0 bases short and J 1 base short, with 10 bases between. This CDR3 has 15 amino acids. Germline CDR1 SGHRS, CDR2 YFSETQ. The CDR3 sequence: CASSLAFGGQETQYF. The DNA of the CDR3 is TGCGCCAGCAGCTTGGCCTTCGGGGGCCAAGAGACCCAGTACTTC.

The chain couples TRBV5-6 to TRBJ1-5; 8 bases line up with TRBD1. Germline V gene lookup returns CDR1 SGHDT and CDR2 YYEEEE. The CDR3 is 14 amino acids. Trimming at V came to 4 bases and at J to 6 bases, leaving 6 bases not matched to a gene. The CDR3 spells CASSPTGGSQPQHF. CDR3 DNA sequence: TGTGCCAGCAGCCCAACAGGGGGGTCTCAGCCCCAGCATTTT.

This clone showed up just once. The CDR3 loop is CASSPSTDTQYF. The DNA for the CDR3 is TGTGCCAGCAGCCCTAGCACAGATACGCAGTATTTT. The J gene is TRBJ2-3, the V gene TRBV11-2, with no clear D. Germline-derived CDR1 and CDR2 are SGHAT and FQNNGV. The CDR3 covers 12 residues. Trimming stripped 5 bases from V and 0 bases from J, with 3 bases between. The entire variable domain, with the rest obtained from reference TRBV11-2 and TRBJ2-3, is as follows: EAGVAQSPRYKIIEKRQSVAFWCNPISGHATLYWYQQILGQGPKLLIQFQNNGVVDDSQLPKDRFSAERLKGVDSTLKIQPAKLEDSAVYLCASSPSTDTQYFGPGTRLTVL.

This clone appeared a few times. The V gene is TRBV7-9, the J gene TRBJ1-6; D not resolved. Trimming pared 1 base from V and 14 bases from J, leaving 12 bases between. This CDR3 has 13 amino acids. Germline CDR1 reads SEHNR; CDR2 reads FQNEAQ (reference sequence). Written as DNA, the CDR3 is TGTGCCAGCAGCTTAGAGACGGTTATAGCCCTCCACTTT. Translation: CASSLETVIALHF.

The chain carries TRBV27 and TRBJ2-7, with TRBD2 matching over 11 bases. Germline V gene sequence: CDR1 MNHEY, CDR2 SMNVEV (reference sequence). The CDR3 covers 13 residues. Trimming removed 7 bases from V and 7 bases from J; junction bases left unmatched: 6. The CDR3 loop reads CASTMTSGKEQYF. CDR3 DNA: TGTGCCAGCACCATGACTAGCGGGAAAGAGCAGTACTTC.

This clone appeared once. The chain is built from TRBV5-1 and TRBJ2-5, with TRBD1 identical over 7 bases. Germline V gives CDR1 SGHRS, CDR2 YFSETQ. With V trimmed by 1 base and J by 4 bases, 4 bases remained unmatched. The CDR3 length is 14 residues. As DNA, the CDR3 is TGCGCCAGCAGCTTGACAGGGGTGCGAGAGACCCAGTACTTC. This codes for CASSLTGVRETQYF.

This chain connects TRBV6-5 to TRBJ1-6; D is uncertain. V lost 6 bases, J lost 7 bases, and 7 bases lay in between. The CDR3 is 12 amino acids. Germline values: CDR1 MNHEY, CDR2 SVGAGI. This CDR3 is CASSRENSPLHF. CDR3 nucleotides: TGTGCCAGCAGCCGGGAAAATTCACCCCTCCACTTT.

This chain uses TRBV18 with TRBJ2-3; TRBD2 aligns across 8 bases. CDR3 size: 15 residues. V lost 3 bases and J lost 2; bases outside the gene matches: 4. Germline V gives CDR1 KGHSH, CDR2 LQKENI. This CDR3 is CASSPLAGHTDTQYF. The CDR3 nucleotides are TGTGCCAGCTCACCGCTAGCGGGCCACACAGATACGCAGTATTTT.

The chain is built from TRBV7-9 and TRBJ1-2; D not resolved. Trimming pared 1 base from V and 5 bases from J, leaving 8 bases between. Germline V gene data show CDR1 as SEHNR and CDR2 as FQNEAQ (reference sequence). CDR3 length: 13 amino acids. CDR3 coding DNA: TGTGCCAGCAGCTTAGGAGTGATATATGGCTACACCTTC. Its protein product is CASSLGVIYGYTF.

The chain employs TRBV27 and TRBJ1-5, with 7 bases matching TRBD1. The CDR3 has 12 residues. V shed 6 bases and J 4 bases; nucleotides not matched to a gene: 0. Germline lookup yields CDR1 MNHEY and CDR2 SMNVEV (reference sequence). CDR3 nucleotide sequence: TGTGCCAGCAGGACAGGGAATCAGCCCCAGCATTTT. It specifies CASRTGNQPQHF.

This sequence joins TRBV6-5 and TRBJ1-3; no clear D. Germline CDR1 reads MNHEY; CDR2 reads SVGAGI. With 3 bases removed from V and 0 bases from J, the gap between germline ends came to 6 bases. CDR3 length: 14 residues. The CDR3 DNA is TGTGCCAGCAGTTATCAGGACTCTGGAAACACCATATATTTT. It translates to CASSYQDSGNTIYF.

The CDR3 sequence is CASSETDSRSYEQYF. CDR3 DNA: TGTGCCAGCAGTGAAACGGACAGTCGCTCCTACGAGCAGTACTTC. The chain uses TRBV6-1 and TRBJ2-7, with D possibly matching TRBD1 (6 bases). Trimming stripped 2 bases from V and 0 bases from J, with 11 bases between. CDR3 length: 15 amino acids. Germline V CDR1 and CDR2: MNHNS, SASEGT.

CDR3 loop: CASSLRDSYGYTF. Written as DNA, the CDR3 is TGCGCCAGCAGCCTTAGGGACAGCTATGGCTACACCTTC. The chain employs TRBV4-1 and TRBJ1-2, with 7 bases aligning to TRBD1. V lost 4 bases, J lost 4 bases, and 3 bases stayed unmatched. Germline CDR1 and CDR2: MGHRA and YSYEKL. The CDR3 covers 13 residues.

On this clone: Mismatch with germline at one junction end may stem from a read error. In DNA, the CDR3 is TGTGCTAGCAGCTTCTTACACTTCAACACCGGGGAGCTGTTTTTT. It specifies CASSFLHFNTGELFF. The gene calls are TRBV7-7 and TRBJ2-2; D is uncertain. There are 15 residues in the CDR3. Germline values: CDR1 SSHAT, CDR2 FNYEAQ (reference sequence).

This chain uses TRBV24-1 with TRBJ2-2; 11 bases match TRBD1. The V gene's germline CDR1 is KGHDR and CDR2 SFDVKD. The CDR3 sequence is 16 residues long. With V trimmed by 4 bases and J by 7 bases, 7 bases remained unmatched. CDR3 nucleotides: TGTGCCACCAGTGACCCCGGGACAGGGGGTGGCGGGGAGCTGTTTTTT. The encoded protein is CATSDPGTGGGGELFF.

This clone has only one observation. V gene TRBV7-9 combines with J gene TRBJ2-1; D not certain. The CDR3 totals 14 residues. Germline V CDR1 and CDR2: SEHNR, FQNEAQ (reference sequence). V lost 0 bases, J lost 5 bases, and 8 bases lay in between. CDR3 nucleotides: TGTGCCAGCAGCTTAGCCCAAAGAAACAATGAGCAGTTCTTC. Translated: CASSLAQRNNEQFF.

This clone was picked up a small number of times. The V gene is TRBV10-2, the J gene TRBJ2-7; 9 nucleotides match TRBD1. Per germline, CDR1 WSHSY and CDR2 SAAADI. This CDR3 has 14 amino acids. Trimming removed 6 bases from V and 3 bases from J; junction bases left unmatched: 6. Here the CDR3 reads CASSTGTGIYEQYV. The CDR3 region has the DNA TGCGCCAGCAGCACCGGGACAGGGATCTACGAGCAGTACGTC.